These T cell receptor beta chains were read from a single sample in a study of shared clonotypes between healthy human individuals. Profiled with immunoSEQ multiplex PCR; TCRdb holds only in-frame clones, not every one. This table holds over 2 million clones, 85% to 95% found once. What was sequenced was naive CD4+ T cells sorted from blood. These receptor sequences come from a young man in good health. Each CDR3 is given with its conserved first and last residue. Only some rows state a clone size, as once, few, many or a class for expanded clones.

j_call,v_call,clone_size,cdr3_aa
TRBJ2-7,TRBV5-1,-,CASSLGGLAGREQYF
TRBJ2-5,TRBV4-1,once,CASSLQSTSGQETQYF
TRBJ2-2,TRBV10-3,-,CAIKQGETGELFF
TRBJ2-2,TRBV11-2,-,CASSFTKIPTRGNTGELFF
TRBJ2-7,TRBV4-3,-,CASSQRWGLAGDISSYEQYF
TRBJ2-2,TRBV6-4,-,CASSVQGNTGELFF
TRBJ2-5,TRBV5-1,-,CASSPGQGLEETQYF
TRBJ1-2,TRBV28,once,CASRGGQDYGYTF
TRBJ2-3,TRBV10-3,-,CAISLTLAGVATDTQYF
TRBJ1-1,TRBV6-5,-,CASSLTLNTEAFF
TRBJ1-1,TRBV11-2,-,CASSPRLPGSNTEAFF
TRBJ2-7,TRBV29-1,-,CSVESDRDLSEQYF
TRBJ1-6,TRBV6-5,-,CASSRIRSYNSPLHF
TRBJ2-1,TRBV2,-,CASSDPTGAYNEQFF
TRBJ2-1,TRBV19,-,CASSISQHEQFF
TRBJ1-5,TRBV6-6,-,CASSYSMGYQPQHF
TRBJ1-5,TRBV6-1,-,CASSSQVGYNQPQHF
TRBJ1-5,TRBV2,-,CASSDRRDRGNNQPQHF
TRBJ1-2,TRBV6-5,-,CASSYSGYGYTF
TRBJ2-1,TRBV4-3,-,CASSQEASAYNEQFF
TRBJ1-5,TRBV6-5,few,CASTMGRDSNQPQHF
TRBJ2-1,TRBV29-1,-,CSVSRGEEQFF
TRBJ2-1,TRBV11-3,-,CASSSKTSGRVGEQFF
TRBJ1-3,TRBV5-4,-,CASSLDRNTIYF
TRBJ2-7,TRBV10-1,-,CASNDLGRAHEQYF
TRBJ2-3,TRBV5-4,-,CASSLVGLAASTDTQYF
TRBJ2-2,TRBV4-3,-,CASSVRTTANTGELFF
TRBJ2-1,TRBV9,-,CASSVGASHNEQFF
TRBJ1-1,TRBV5-1,-,CASSLDGVATEAFF
TRBJ2-5,TRBV10-1,once,CASSDKVPPFGTQYF
TRBJ2-1,TRBV5-1,once,CASSLTDKYNEQFF
TRBJ2-2,TRBV19,-,CASHSTWRDTGELFF
TRBJ2-7,TRBV7-2,-,CASSFRLDAYGQYF
TRBJ1-2,TRBV5-1,-,CASSGDGFYGYTF
TRBJ2-1,TRBV7-2,-,CASSSRSLAGGTGEQFF
TRBJ2-7,TRBV10-3,-,CAISDQTAYEQYF
TRBJ1-1,TRBV28,-,CASSLFVGGAYSEAFF
TRBJ1-1,TRBV10-3,-,CAISLDLMNTEAFF
TRBJ2-1,TRBV19,-,CASSIDSGSLSRFNEQFF
TRBJ1-3,TRBV6-6,-,CASSYRADSGRNTIYF
TRBJ1-2,TRBV19,-,CASSIESRRGVFGYTF
TRBJ2-7,TRBV6-5,-,CATYVPGIREQYF
TRBJ1-5,TRBV7-3,many,CASSPNLRNTGEDQPQHF
TRBJ2-1,TRBV2,-,CASSVERSSYNEQFF
TRBJ2-7,TRBV6-5,-,CACSYSGDLSYEQYF
TRBJ1-3,TRBV4-1,-,CASSQGTVSGNTIYF
TRBJ2-3,TRBV7-6,-,CASSLVWGDTQYF
TRBJ2-2,TRBV6-9,-,CASNDPPRPGGELFF
TRBJ1-3,TRBV30,-,CAWSEQRPGNTIYF
TRBJ1-1,TRBV10-3,-,CATRGQWNTEAFF
TRBJ1-5,TRBV2,-,CASRDREDQPQHF
TRBJ2-7,TRBV30,-,CAWSDEGEQYF
TRBJ2-7,TRBV7-2,-,CASSYFSYEQYF
TRBJ1-4,TRBV18,-,CASSPVEGPATNEKLFF
TRBJ2-1,TRBV18,once,CASSPVILAGVDEQFF